This T cell receptor (beta chain) was identified in a study of cytomegalovirus exposure and HLA in healthy donors. Study overall: HLA-typed donors were the source of approximately 86 million unique TCRs held in an early data release. Whole-study findings and limits: In vitro assays verified that a few CMV-associated chains recognized CMV antigens specifically. Roughly uniform sequencing depth across donors was assumed, possibly incorrectly.

In the PCR, 60 Vbeta and 13 Jbeta primers were used. Sequencing used immunoSEQ multiplex PCR; TCRdb keeps in-frame clones, though not all of them. The profile covers 150,000 to 200,000 clones, with roughly 79% appearing a single time and about 12% taken by the ten largest. This clone came up once. Antigen specificity is unknown. Germline V gene data show CDR1 as SGHDT and CDR2 as YYEEEE. CDR3 size: 15 residues. Trimming left V 5 bases short and J 0 bases short, with 11 bases between. Specimen: PBMCs. This receptor was taken from a woman aged 45-65 years in good health and CMV-seronegative. The V and J genes are TRBV5-6 and TRBJ2-2, with D possibly being TRBD2 (6 bases). The CDR3 nucleotides are TGTGCCAGCAGGGGCGGCGGGACGAACACCGGGGAGCTGTTTTTT. Translating gives CASRGGGTNTGELFF.